This T cell receptor (beta chain) was observed in a study of T-cell reconstitution after alpha-beta-depleted transplantation in children. For TCRbeta, the library was prepared with unique molecular identifiers. In TCRdb, the PCR reads were re-called with MiXCR into one record per CDR3 protein. The top ten hold about 28% of the sample, which has about 900,000 distinct CDR3 sequences, roughly 29% seen once. As concerns this clonotype: The antigen is not known.

Study-wide points: Among T cells one year after transplant, newly produced cells accounted for most counts and diversity.

V was trimmed by 3 bases and J by 12 bases, leaving 12 bases between them. The length of the CDR3 is 12 residues. The sequences come from PBMCs, mostly from graft donor cells, collected 360 days after TCRalphabeta/CD19-depleted stem cell transplant. This receptor was taken from a boy in the first two years of life who had a stem cell transplant for SCID, so the T cells may come from the graft donor. The rearrangement uses TRBV12-3 or TRBV12-4 and TRBJ2-1; unclear D gene. The CDR3 coding sequence is TGTGCCAGCAGTTTCGGAGTGGGAACGCAGTTCTTC. Translation: CASSFGVGTQFF.